Sequencing of this TCR beta chain was carried out in a study of control samples from healthy donors and cancer patients. Sequencing used immunoSEQ multiplex PCR; TCRdb keeps in-frame clones, though not all of them. The sample lists about 89,000 clones, approximately 87% occurring once. The V gene end was trimmed by 1 base and the J gene end by 6 bases; junction bases not matched to a gene: 5. Germline V CDR1 and CDR2: LGHNA, YSLEER. The length of the CDR3 is 15 residues. V gene TRBV4-3 combines with J gene TRBJ1-2, with 10 bases matching TRBD1. The specimen was blood. This receptor was obtained from a woman aged 40-49 years in good health. CDR3 residues: CASSQVGTGDNGYTF. In DNA, the CDR3 is TGCGCCAGCAGCCAAGTTGGGACAGGGGATAATGGCTACACCTTC.